Listed below are T cell receptor beta chains from one sample, sequenced in a study of blood T cell repertoires in COVID-19. Some clones are missing from TCRdb's copy, which holds only in-frame ones; the method was immunoSEQ multiplex PCR. The data contain 60,000 to 80,000 clones, approximately 90% of them singletons. Source material: peripheral blood. The receptors were gathered from a man aged 60 to 75 with acute or convalescent COVID-19. Each CDR3 is given with its conserved first and last residue.

J: TRBJ2-7; V: TRBV27; length: 13; CDR3: CASSTYFNYEQYF
J: TRBJ2-7; V: TRBV27; length: 16; CDR3: CASSFGRRGFSYEQYF
J: TRBJ2-3; V: TRBV10-1; length: 16; CDR3: CASSELGQGGTDTQYF
J: TRBJ2-3; V: TRBV20-1; length: 11; CDR3: CSATTQDTQYF
J: TRBJ2-3; V: TRBV28; length: 12; CDR3: CASLSSPDTQYF
J: TRBJ2-1; V: TRBV29-1; length: 12; CDR3: CSARVSYNEQFF
J: TRBJ2-2; V: TRBV5-1; length: 14; CDR3: CASSLSGNTGELFF
J: TRBJ2-3; V: TRBV9; length: 10; CDR3: CASGGDTQYF
J: TRBJ1-5; V: TRBV19; length: 16; CDR3: CASIGPGGLGNQPQHF
J: TRBJ1-6; V: TRBV9; length: 15; CDR3: CASSAARGGFSPLHF
J: TRBJ1-3; V: TRBV19; length: 15; CDR3: CATRRGQNPGNTIYF
J: TRBJ1-3; V: TRBV3-1/TRBV3-2; length: 21; CDR3: CASSQWRDSTYRDNSGNTIYF
J: TRBJ1-1; V: TRBV5-1; length: 14; CDR3: CASSLDTGDTEAFF
J: TRBJ1-5; V: TRBV19; length: 18; CDR3: CASSIPGGSAISNQPQHF
J: TRBJ1-4; V: TRBV12-5; length: 13; CDR3: CASGSLPREKLFF
J: TRBJ1-4; V: TRBV10-2; length: 14; CDR3: CASRRAGANEKLFF
J: TRBJ1-1; V: TRBV13; length: 13; CDR3: CASHSVRGGEAFF
J: TRBJ1-6; V: TRBV18; length: 13; CDR3: CASSLTQDSPLHF
J: TRBJ2-1; V: TRBV5-1; length: 15; CDR3: CASRTGEGPYNEQFF
J: TRBJ1-2; V: TRBV7-2; length: 11; CDR3: CASSTEVGYTF
J: TRBJ1-2; V: TRBV6-5; length: 15; CDR3: CASSFPGQGAGGYTF
J: TRBJ2-7; V: TRBV2; length: 13; CDR3: CASSVQTSYEQYF
J: TRBJ2-7; V: TRBV7-9; length: 15; CDR3: CASSLAFAGLYEQYF
J: TRBJ2-3; V: TRBV9; length: 15; CDR3: CASSVAGQGMDTQYF
J: TRBJ1-2; V: TRBV18; length: 13; CDR3: CASRQGGRYGYTF
J: TRBJ1-5; V: TRBV2; length: 17; CDR3: CASSEARGGTSNQPQHF
J: TRBJ2-1; V: TRBV5-6; length: 18; CDR3: CASSLVGLAGDRGDEQFF
J: TRBJ2-2; V: TRBV27; length: 19; CDR3: CASSLRVLAGGVNTGELFF
J: TRBJ1-1; V: TRBV14; length: 15; CDR3: CASSRYPQGDKVAFF
J: TRBJ2-1; V: TRBV5-1; length: 17; CDR3: CASSPGDSRNSYNEQFF
J: TRBJ2-7; V: TRBV6-5; length: 15; CDR3: CASSYSAGLMNEQYF
J: TRBJ1-1; V: TRBV19; length: 12; CDR3: CASYRGQTEAFF
J: TRBJ1-1; V: TRBV5-1; length: 13; CDR3: CASSLDSNTEAFF
J: TRBJ2-1; V: TRBV7-8; length: 14; CDR3: CASSLSSGHNEQFF
J: TRBJ1-5; V: TRBV10-3; length: 13; CDR3: CAISRDLNQPQHF
J: TRBJ2-2; V: TRBV5-4; length: 16; CDR3: CASSLLAGADTGELFF
J: TRBJ1-5; V: TRBV25-1; length: 15; CDR3: CASSEGRGSNQPQHF
J: TRBJ2-1; V: TRBV4-1; length: 15; CDR3: CASSQGLAPFNEQFF
J: TRBJ1-4; V: TRBV30; length: 13; CDR3: CAWSSQKIEKLFF
J: TRBJ2-2; V: TRBV7-9; length: 17; CDR3: CASSSLGQVANTGELFF
J: TRBJ2-5; V: TRBV11-2; length: 13; CDR3: CASSFALSQTQYF
J: TRBJ2-7; V: TRBV3-1/TRBV3-2; length: 16; CDR3: CASSQSILSGIGEQYF
J: TRBJ2-7; V: TRBV6-2/TRBV6-3; length: 13; CDR3: CASSGQQTYEQYF
J: TRBJ2-7; V: TRBV9; length: 16; CDR3: CASSASVAGGSYEQYF
J: TRBJ2-3; V: TRBV7-3; length: 15; CDR3: CASSPTGVSTDTQYF
J: TRBJ1-5; V: TRBV19; length: 14; CDR3: CASSIVSGFQPQHF
J: TRBJ2-5; V: TRBV5-4; length: 12; CDR3: CASSSYQETQYF
J: TRBJ1-2; V: TRBV7-9; length: 16; CDR3: CASSLRSGTGGGGYTF
J: TRBJ1-5; V: TRBV19; length: 15; CDR3: CASSIVDRRNQPQHF
J: TRBJ2-3; V: TRBV29-1; length: 13; CDR3: CSVSGPSTDTQYF
J: TRBJ2-7; V: TRBV5-1; length: 18; CDR3: CASSLELVGTPRSYEQYF